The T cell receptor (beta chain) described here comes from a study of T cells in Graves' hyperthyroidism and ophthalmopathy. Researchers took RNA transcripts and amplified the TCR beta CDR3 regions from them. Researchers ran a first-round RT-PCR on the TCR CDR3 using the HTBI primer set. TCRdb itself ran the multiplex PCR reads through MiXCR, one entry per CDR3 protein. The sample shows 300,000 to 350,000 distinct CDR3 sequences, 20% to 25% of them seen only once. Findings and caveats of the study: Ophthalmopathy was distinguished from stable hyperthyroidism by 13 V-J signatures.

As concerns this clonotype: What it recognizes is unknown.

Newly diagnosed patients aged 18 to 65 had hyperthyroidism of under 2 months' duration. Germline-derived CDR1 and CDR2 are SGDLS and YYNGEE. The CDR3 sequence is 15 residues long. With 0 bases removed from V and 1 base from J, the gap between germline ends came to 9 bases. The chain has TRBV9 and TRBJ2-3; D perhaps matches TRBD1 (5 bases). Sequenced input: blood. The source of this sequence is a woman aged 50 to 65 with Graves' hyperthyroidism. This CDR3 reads CASSVGGAGTDTQYF. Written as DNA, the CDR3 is TGTGCCAGCAGCGTAGGTGGGGCGGGCACAGATACGCAGTATTTT.